The next 17 T cell receptor beta chains were all read from a single sample in a study of T cells in Graves' hyperthyroidism and ophthalmopathy. RNA transcripts yielded amplified TCR beta CDR3 regions. HTBI primers were used for first-round RT-PCR of the TCR CDR3. Via MiXCR, TCRdb re-called the multiplex PCR reads, giving one row per CDR3 protein. The profile shows 450,000 to 650,000 distinct CDR3 sequences, approximately 15% of them singletons. Sequences were obtained from blood. These TCRs come from a woman aged 18-29 years with Graves' ophthalmopathy.

The chain combines TRBV24-1 with TRBJ2-1, with TRBD2 matching 8 bases. J was trimmed by 9 bases and V by 0 bases; bases with no gene match: 6. Germline loops: CDR1 KGHDR, CDR2 SFDVKD. The CDR3 runs to 15 residues. The CDR3 loop reads CATSDLYGTSSEQFF. In DNA, the CDR3 is TGTGCCACCAGTGATTTGTATGGGACTAGTAGTGAGCAGTTCTTC.

This clonotype has at least ten counts. V gene TRBV20-1 combines with J gene TRBJ2-3, with 11 positions matching TRBD2. V lost 6 bases and J lost 4; bases outside the gene matches: 6. Germline assignment: CDR1 DFQATT and CDR2 SNEGSKA (reference sequence). CDR3 length: 14 residues. CDR3 residues: CSAPLAGVPDTQYF. CDR3 nucleotide sequence: TGCAGTGCCCCACTAGCGGGAGTGCCAGATACGCAGTATTTT.

The table lists this clonotype with many counts. V and J are TRBV28 and TRBJ1-5; D is unresolved. From germline, CDR1 is MDHEN and CDR2 SYDVKM. CDR3 size: 15 residues. Trimming took off 6 bases at V and 7 bases at J, with 19 bases between the two ends. The CDR3 DNA is TGTGCCAGCAGGGGCCCTCACCTCGTCCGCCAGCCCCAGCATTTT. It codes for CASRGPHLVRQPQHF.

This clonotype has at least ten counts. The chain joins TRBV5-6 to TRBJ2-7; D remains ambiguous. The CDR3 is 14 residues long. The V and J ends lost 5 bases and 2 bases respectively, with 14 bases between them. Germline V gene sequence: CDR1 SGHDT, CDR2 YYEEEE. In nucleotides, the CDR3 is TGTGCCAGCAGTCTCCCGGGTGCGGCCTACGAGCAGTACTTC. This encodes CASSLPGAAYEQYF.

In this sample, this clonotype turned up many times. The chain links TRBV10-3 to TRBJ2-2; 7 nucleotides align to TRBD1. CDR3 length: 14 amino acids. V trimming: 3 bases; J trimming: 3 bases; junction bases outside the gene matches: 1. Germline V gene lookup returns CDR1 ENHRY and CDR2 SYGVKD. CDR3 coding DNA: TGTGCCATCAGTGACCAGGGGGACACCGGGGAGCTGTTTTTT. This encodes CAISDQGDTGELFF.

V and J are TRBV5-5 and TRBJ2-2; 7 bases are a match to TRBD2. V lost 3 bases and J lost 5; bases outside the gene matches: 10. The CDR3 covers 16 residues. Germline-derived CDR1 and CDR2 are SGHKS and YYEKEE (reference sequence). This CDR3 is CASSSQTSQVTGELFF. The CDR3 DNA follows: TGTGCCAGCAGCTCACAGACTAGCCAGGTGACCGGGGAGCTGTTTTTT.

This clonotype was seen repeatedly, ten times or more. The chain employs TRBV12-3 or TRBV12-4 and TRBJ2-2; 9 bases agree with TRBD1. CDR3 size: 15 residues. Germline trimming cut 6 bases from V and 5 bases from J; bases unmatched to any gene: 7. The CDR3 nucleotides read TGTGCCAGCAGCCGCGACAGGGGGGTAACCGGGGAGCTGTTTTTT. This codes for CASSRDRGVTGELFF.

Many counts were recorded for this clonotype. V and J are TRBV20-1 and TRBJ2-3; TRBD1 matches 7 bases. This CDR3 region has 16 residues. Germline CDR1 DFQATT, CDR2 SNEGSKA (reference sequence). V was pared by 3 bases and J by 2 bases, with 11 bases of the junction left unmatched. The CDR3 DNA reads as TGCAGTGCTAGGGGTATCGGACAGGTCGACACAGATACGCAGTATTTT. Residues: CSARGIGQVDTDTQYF.

This clonotype has ten or more counts. The chain combines TRBV7-2 with TRBJ1-2, with unresolved D. The germline CDR1 and CDR2 sequences are SGHTA and FQGNSA. Trimming took off 6 bases at V and 6 bases at J, with 11 bases between the two ends. The CDR3 is 12 residues long. CDR3 in DNA: TGTGCCAGCAGGAGGGAGAGGGATGGCTACACCTTC. It encodes CASRRERDGYTF.

The chain has TRBV7-6 and TRBJ1-6, with a possible D match to TRBD1 (5 bases). The CDR3 totals 18 residues. Germline V lookup: CDR1 SGHVS, CDR2 FNYEAQ. Trimming shortened V by 2 bases and J by 0 bases, and 14 bases separated the two germline ends. The CDR3 loop reads CASSLFAGLSSYNSPLHF. DNA for the CDR3: TGTGCCAGCAGCTTATTTGCAGGGTTGAGCTCCTATAATTCACCCCTCCACTTT.

This clonotype has only one observation. This may be a read error, as it is one base from a much larger clone. This rearrangement joins TRBV4-3 to TRBJ2-1; 12 positions match TRBD2. V shed 0 bases, J shed 4 bases, and the junction held 4 bases outside the gene matches. CDR3 length: 17 amino acids. Germline assignment: CDR1 LGHNA and CDR2 YSLEER. The CDR3 DNA reads TGCGCCAGCAGCCAAGATGTGACTAGCGGGGGATACAATGAGCAGTTCTTC. This encodes CASSQDVTSGGYNEQFF.

The rearrangement uses TRBV6-2 or TRBV6-3 and TRBJ1-1; possibly TRBD1 for D (5 bases). With 3 bases removed from V and 4 bases from J, the gap between germline ends came to 18 bases. This CDR3 contains 16 residues. The germline CDR1 and CDR2 sequences are MNHEY and SVGEGT. The CDR3 is CASSYEIVGGGTEAFF. The CDR3, as DNA: TGTGCCAGCAGTTATGAGATTGTCGGGGGAGGCACTGAAGCTTTCTTT.

CDR3 DNA sequence: TGTGCCAGCAGTTCCCTAGCCCGACAGGGGCGCTATGGCTACACCTTC. Amino acid sequence: CASSSLARQGRYGYTF. The chain combines TRBV27 with TRBJ1-2; 8 bases agree with TRBD1. From germline, CDR1 is MNHEY and CDR2 SMNVEV (reference sequence). V shed 4 bases, J shed 4 bases, and the junction held 11 bases outside the gene matches. CDR3 length: 16 residues.

This clonotype was seen at least ten times. The V call is TRBV2, the J call TRBJ1-5, with D tentatively TRBD1 (6 bases). Trimming shortened V by 7 bases and J by 6 bases, and 16 bases separated the two germline ends. CDR3 length: 14 residues. Germline V gene data show CDR1 as SNHLY and CDR2 as FYNNEI. CDR3 sequence reads: CASNRQAWGQPQHF. The CDR3 nucleotides read TGTGCCAGCAACCGACAGGCCTGGGGTCAGCCCCAGCATTTT.

This clonotype was seen only a few times. The chain is built from TRBV3-1 and TRBJ1-4; no clear D. Trimming shortened V by 1 base and J by 7 bases, and 13 bases separated the two germline ends. CDR1 and CDR2 from the germline V gene are LGHDT and YNNKEL (reference sequence). This CDR3 spans 15 amino acids. CDR3 in amino acids: CASSQAGGAGEKLFF. The CDR3 nucleotides read TGTGCCAGCAGCCAAGCCGGAGGCGCTGGTGAAAAACTGTTTTTT.

This clonotype was detected many times. V and J are TRBV7-2 and TRBJ1-1; 8 bases agree with TRBD1. Germline CDR1 SGHTA, CDR2 FQGNSA. Germline trimming cut 6 bases from V and 4 bases from J; bases unmatched to any gene: 7. There are 14 residues in the CDR3. Written as DNA, the CDR3 is TGTGCCAGCAGTTTTTCAGGGGGCAGCACTGAAGCTTTCTTT. Amino acids: CASSFSGGSTEAFF. Filled out from reference TRBV7-2 and TRBJ1-1, the complete variable domain reads GAGVSQSPSNKVTEKGKDVELRCDPISGHTALYWYRQSLGQGLEFLIYFQGNSAPDKSGLPSDRFSAERTGGSVSTLTIQRTQQEDSAVYLCASSFSGGSTEAFFGQGTRLTVV.

This clonotype was seen only a few times. This chain's CDR3 is CASSSRDGGDRTQYF. DNA of the CDR3: TGTGCCAGCAGCTCCAGGGATGGGGGAGATAGAACCCAGTACTTC. The genes are TRBV7-9 and TRBJ2-5; tentatively, D is TRBD1 or TRBD2 (5 bases each). Germline V gives CDR1 SEHNR, CDR2 FQNEAQ (reference sequence). V lost 4 bases and J lost 8, with 20 bases in between. CDR3 size: 15 residues.